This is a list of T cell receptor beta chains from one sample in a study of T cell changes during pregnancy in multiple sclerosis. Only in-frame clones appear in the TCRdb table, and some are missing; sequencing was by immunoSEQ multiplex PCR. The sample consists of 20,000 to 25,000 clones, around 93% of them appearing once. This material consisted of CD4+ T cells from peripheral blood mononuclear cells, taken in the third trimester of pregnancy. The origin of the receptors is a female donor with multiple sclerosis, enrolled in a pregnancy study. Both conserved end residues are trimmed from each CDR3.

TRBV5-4,ASSSPGQIYQETQY
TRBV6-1,ATKYRANTEAF
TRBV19,ASSIGENSPLH
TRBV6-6,ASSYSDTNTEAF
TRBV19,ASSIGGDSPLH
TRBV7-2,ASSLAPGGGGLEQY
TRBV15,ATSRGDRGRNEQF
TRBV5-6,ASSPGIDSPLH
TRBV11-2,ASSLYGPSTGQPQH
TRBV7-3,ASSTDRGGTGELF
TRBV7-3,ASSLKPRQGRNEQF
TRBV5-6,ASSLTGGPNYGYT
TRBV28,ASSLPSGTAYNSPLH
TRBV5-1,ASSFGLAEETQY
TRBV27,APSGGRGNEKLF
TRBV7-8,ASSFRQRAAYSNQPQH
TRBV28,ASRAGPANEKLF
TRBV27,ASSLKRGNEQY
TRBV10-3,AIRGQGVGEAF
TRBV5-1,ASSLLVGGDNSPLH
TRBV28,ASSLGFFRGRDEQF
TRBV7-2,ASSLNTGSSGNTIY
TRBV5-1,ASSLGGTGNEQF
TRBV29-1,SVKGTSNQPQH
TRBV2,ASSPFRGGDGYT
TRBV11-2,ASSLNRGSNGYT
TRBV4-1,ASSQDSTDGGYEQF
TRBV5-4,ASSSLAGGLGEQF
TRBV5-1,ASSLAGGEETQY
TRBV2,ASSGQGEKLF
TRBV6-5,ASSYLSGTGYEQY
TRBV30,AWSEGLAYNEQF
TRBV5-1,ASSSVVSGDFQETQY
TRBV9,ASSRQSPGNTIY
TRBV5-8,ASRSGGYEQY
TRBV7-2,ASSLIGTLSGDTQY
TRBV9,ASSVRQAATDTQY
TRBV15,ATSRGQGGYGYT
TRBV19,ASSPLRGNQPQH
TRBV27,ASSFPPGQGHAGELF
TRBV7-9,ASSLSLAGAAYEQY
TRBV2,ASSVLGQNSPLH
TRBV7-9,ASSLNPRGPDTQY
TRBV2,ASSQRLAGGISNEQF
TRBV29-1,SGTATDEQF
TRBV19,ASSIVTSSGANVLT
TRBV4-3,ASSQGNSQGEQF
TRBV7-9,ASSLRTAENTEAF